This TCR beta chain was identified during a study of blood T cell repertoires in COVID-19. Germline-derived CDR1 and CDR2 are GTSNPN and SVGIG (reference sequence). The J segment lost 7 bases and the V segment lost 4 bases, leaving 7 bases of the junction unmatched. This CDR3 spans 13 amino acids. Assay: immunoSEQ multiplex PCR; the TCRdb copy retains only in-frame clones and omits some. The table has roughly 70,000 clones, roughly 90% seen once. The chain combines TRBV30 with TRBJ2-7; 10 bases agree with TRBD1. This receptor was obtained from a man between 50 and 59 years old with COVID-19, enrolled during active disease. Sequenced input: peripheral blood. The CDR3 is CAWTRQGAREQYF. The CDR3 coding sequence is TGTGCCTGGACGAGACAGGGGGCGAGGGAGCAGTACTTC.